These 9 T cell receptor beta chains were all obtained from the same sample, sequenced in a study of OX40 agonist ivuxolimab in advanced cancers. The data were produced by immunoSEQ multiplex PCR, yet TCRdb's version contains in-frame clones alone and is incomplete. The sample holds nearly 50,000 clones, roughly 90% seen once. The sample was CD4+ or CD8+ T cells sorted from blood, taken in a trial of the OX40 agonist ivuxolimab. These receptors came from an adult with an advanced solid tumor such as melanoma, head and neck, liver or kidney cancer.

This clone was seen only once. The V and J genes are TRBV14 and TRBJ2-2; a possible D gene is TRBD1 (6 bases). The CDR3 length is 14 residues. V was cut by 6 bases and J by 6 bases, with 14 bases left in between. Germline V lookup: CDR1 SGHDN, CDR2 FVKESK. As DNA, the CDR3 is TGTGCCAGCAGTCTCAGGGGCGTATCCGGGGAGCTGTTTTTT. As protein: CASSLRGVSGELFF.

This sequence joins TRBV27 and TRBJ2-7; TRBD2 might be the D (6 bases). Between the trimmed V and J ends, which lost 5 bases and 2 bases, there was a span of 10 bases. Looked up from germline, CDR1 is MNHEY and CDR2 is SMNVEV (reference sequence). This CDR3 comprises 13 residues. CDR3 DNA: TGTGCCAGCAGTCTAGCGCTAACCTACGAGCAGTACTTC. Protein product: CASSLALTYEQYF.

The V gene is TRBV6-1, the J gene TRBJ1-6, with D uncertain. The V gene lost 2 bases and the J gene lost 1 base, with 9 bases spanning the gap. Germline V lookup: CDR1 MNHNS, CDR2 SASEGT. The CDR3 has 16 amino acids. The CDR3 protein is CASSERSLSYNSPLHF. CDR3 nucleotides: TGTGCCAGCAGTGAAAGGTCGCTTTCCTATAATTCACCCCTCCACTTT.

The chain links TRBV28 to TRBJ1-6; D uncertain. The CDR3 covers 15 residues. CDR1 MDHEN and CDR2 SYDVKM come from the germline V gene. V lost 3 bases to trimming and J lost 7 bases, with 13 bases between them. The CDR3 region has the DNA TGTGCCAGCAGTTTTGAGACATTGAACAATTCACCCCTCCACTTT. Protein: CASSFETLNNSPLHF.

The chain is built from TRBV6-5 and TRBJ2-5; 12 bases fit TRBD2. Germline assignment: CDR1 MNHEY and CDR2 SVGAGI. The CDR3 spans 15 residues. Trimming removed 6 bases from V and 2 bases from J; junction bases left unmatched: 4. The CDR3 spells CASRDTSGGQETQYF. In nucleotides, the CDR3 is TGTGCCAGCAGGGATACTAGCGGGGGGCAAGAGACCCAGTACTTC.

The gene calls are TRBV27 and TRBJ2-1; possibly TRBD1 for D (6 bases). The CDR3 is made up of 16 amino acids. Between the trimmed V and J ends, which lost 0 bases and 2 bases, there was a span of 11 bases. The V gene's germline CDR1 is MNHEY and CDR2 SMNVEV (reference sequence). The CDR3 nucleotides are TGTGCCAGCAGTTTATCGACCACAGGGACCTACAATGAGCAGTTCTTC. Its protein is CASSLSTTGTYNEQFF.

The table lists this clone with a few counts. V is TRBV2 and J is TRBJ1-5; D ambiguous. Trimming shortened V by 3 bases and J by 4 bases, and 10 bases separated the two germline ends. The CDR3 is 14 residues long. CDR1 is SNHLY, CDR2 FYNNEI, per germline. Here the CDR3 DNA reads TGTGCCAGCAGTGATTTGGGGAGTAATCAGCCCCAGCATTTT. Translation gives CASSDLGSNQPQHF.

This sequence joins TRBV5-8 and TRBJ1-4; D is possibly TRBD1 (6 bases). There are 16 residues in the CDR3. In germline, CDR1 is SGHTS, CDR2 YDEGEE. V dropped 6 bases and J dropped 2 bases, with 17 bases sitting between them. CDR3 in DNA: TGTGCCAGCACCTCTGGGGGGGCGTCGACTAATGAAAAACTGTTTTTT. It codes for CASTSGGASTNEKLFF.

This clone came up once. The chain carries TRBV30 and TRBJ2-1, with TRBD1 matching 12 bases. V lost 1 base to trimming and J lost 8 bases; unmatched junction nucleotides: 6. Germline V CDR1 and CDR2: GTSNPN, SVGIG (reference sequence). The CDR3 spans 15 residues. CDR3 in DNA: TGTGCCTGGAGTGGGAGGGACAGGGGGCTGGATGAGCAGTTCTTC. Its translation is CAWSGRDRGLDEQFF.